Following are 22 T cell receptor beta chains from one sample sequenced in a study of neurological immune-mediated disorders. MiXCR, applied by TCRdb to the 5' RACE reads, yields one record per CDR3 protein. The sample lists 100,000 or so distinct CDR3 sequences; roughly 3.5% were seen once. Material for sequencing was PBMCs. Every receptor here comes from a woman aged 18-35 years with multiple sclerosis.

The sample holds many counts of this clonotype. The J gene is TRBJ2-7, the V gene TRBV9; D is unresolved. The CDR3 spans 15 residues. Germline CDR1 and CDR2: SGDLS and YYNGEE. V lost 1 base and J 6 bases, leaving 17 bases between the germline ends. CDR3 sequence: CASSVSSLTTGEQYF. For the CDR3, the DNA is TGTGCCAGCAGCGTATCTTCCCTGACAACCGGCGAGCAGTACTTC. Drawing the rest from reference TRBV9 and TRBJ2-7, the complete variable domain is DSGVTQTPKHLITATGQRVTLRCSPRSGDLSVYWYQQSLDQGLQFLIQYYNGEERAKGNILERFSAQQFPDLHSELNLSSLELGDSALYFCASSVSSLTTGEQYFGPGTRLTVT.

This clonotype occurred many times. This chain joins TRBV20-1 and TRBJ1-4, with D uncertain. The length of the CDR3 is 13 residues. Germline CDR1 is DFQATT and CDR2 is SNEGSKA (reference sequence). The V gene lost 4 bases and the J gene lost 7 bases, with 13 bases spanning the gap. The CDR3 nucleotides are TGCAGTGCTACTGTCCCTTTGGGTGAAAAACTGTTTTTT. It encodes CSATVPLGEKLFF.

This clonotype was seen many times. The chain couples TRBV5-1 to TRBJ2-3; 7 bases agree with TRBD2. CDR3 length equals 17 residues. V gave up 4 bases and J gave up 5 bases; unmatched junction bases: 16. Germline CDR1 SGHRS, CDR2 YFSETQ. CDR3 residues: CASSPGLFAGERDTQYF. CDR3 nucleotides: TGCGCCAGCAGCCCGGGTCTTTTTGCGGGAGAACGAGATACGCAGTATTTT.

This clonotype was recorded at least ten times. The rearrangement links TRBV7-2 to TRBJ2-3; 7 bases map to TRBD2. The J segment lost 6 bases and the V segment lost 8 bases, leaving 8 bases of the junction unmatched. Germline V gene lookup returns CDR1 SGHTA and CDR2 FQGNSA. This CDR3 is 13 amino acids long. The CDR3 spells CASQIAGSDTQYF. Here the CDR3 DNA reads TGTGCCAGCCAAATAGCGGGCTCTGATACGCAGTATTTT.

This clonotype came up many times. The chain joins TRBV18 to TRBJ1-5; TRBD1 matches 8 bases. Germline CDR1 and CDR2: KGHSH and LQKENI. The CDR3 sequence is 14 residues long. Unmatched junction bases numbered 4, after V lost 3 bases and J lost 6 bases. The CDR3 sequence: CASSPSGGGQPQHF. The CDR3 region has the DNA TGTGCCAGCTCACCTTCAGGGGGCGGTCAGCCCCAGCATTTT.

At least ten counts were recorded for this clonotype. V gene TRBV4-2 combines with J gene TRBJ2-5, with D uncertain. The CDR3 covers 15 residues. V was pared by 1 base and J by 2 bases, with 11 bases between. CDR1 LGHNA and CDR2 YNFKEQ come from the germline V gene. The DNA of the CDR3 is TGTGCCAGCAGCCAAGTAACAGCCACTCAAGAGACCCAGTACTTC. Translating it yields CASSQVTATQETQYF.

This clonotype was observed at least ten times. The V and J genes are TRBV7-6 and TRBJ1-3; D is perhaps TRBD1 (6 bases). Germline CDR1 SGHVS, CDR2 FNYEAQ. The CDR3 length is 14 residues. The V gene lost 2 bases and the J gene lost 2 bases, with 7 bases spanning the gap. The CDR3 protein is CASSLRTAGNTIYF. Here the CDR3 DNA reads TGTGCCAGCAGCTTACGGACAGCTGGAAACACCATATATTTT.

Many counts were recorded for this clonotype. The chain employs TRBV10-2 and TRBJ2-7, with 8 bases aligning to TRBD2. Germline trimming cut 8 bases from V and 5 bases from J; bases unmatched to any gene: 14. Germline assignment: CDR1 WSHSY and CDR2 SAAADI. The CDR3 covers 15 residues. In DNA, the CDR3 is TGCGCCAGCGGGTGGACAGCCGGGCGGGGGGACGAGCAGTACTTC. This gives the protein CASGWTAGRGDEQYF.

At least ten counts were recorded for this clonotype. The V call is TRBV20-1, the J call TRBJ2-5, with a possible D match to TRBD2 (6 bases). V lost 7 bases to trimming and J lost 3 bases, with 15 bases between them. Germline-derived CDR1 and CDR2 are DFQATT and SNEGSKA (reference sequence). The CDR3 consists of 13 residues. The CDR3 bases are TGCAGTGAATCGGGACTGGGGGAAGAGACCCAGTACTTC. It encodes CSESGLGEETQYF.

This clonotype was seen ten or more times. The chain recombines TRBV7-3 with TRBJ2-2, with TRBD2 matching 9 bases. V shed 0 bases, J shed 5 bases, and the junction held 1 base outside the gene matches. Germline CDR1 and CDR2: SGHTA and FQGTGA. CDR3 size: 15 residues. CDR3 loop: CASSLTLAGTGELFF. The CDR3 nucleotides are TGTGCCAGCAGCTTAACACTAGCGGGTACCGGGGAGCTGTTTTTT.

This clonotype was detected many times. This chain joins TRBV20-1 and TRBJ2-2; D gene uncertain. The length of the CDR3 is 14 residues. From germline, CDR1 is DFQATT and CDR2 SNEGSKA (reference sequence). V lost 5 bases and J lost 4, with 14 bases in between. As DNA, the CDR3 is TGCAGTGCTCCGGCGGCAGGACGCACCGGGGAGCTGTTTTTT. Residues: CSAPAAGRTGELFF.

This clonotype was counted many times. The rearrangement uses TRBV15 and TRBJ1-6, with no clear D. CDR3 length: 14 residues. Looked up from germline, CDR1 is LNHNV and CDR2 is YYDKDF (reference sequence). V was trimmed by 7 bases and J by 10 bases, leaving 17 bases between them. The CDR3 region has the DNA TGTGCCACCAACGGGGTGGGCCCGGGGTCACCCCTCCACTTT. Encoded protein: CATNGVGPGSPLHF.

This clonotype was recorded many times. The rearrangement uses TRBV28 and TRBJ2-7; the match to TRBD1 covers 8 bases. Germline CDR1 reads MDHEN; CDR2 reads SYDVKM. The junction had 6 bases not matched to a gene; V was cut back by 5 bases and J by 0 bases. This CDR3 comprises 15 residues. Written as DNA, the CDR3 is TGTGCCAGCAGTCCGGACAGGGAACCCTCCTACGAGCAGTACTTC. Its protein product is CASSPDREPSYEQYF.

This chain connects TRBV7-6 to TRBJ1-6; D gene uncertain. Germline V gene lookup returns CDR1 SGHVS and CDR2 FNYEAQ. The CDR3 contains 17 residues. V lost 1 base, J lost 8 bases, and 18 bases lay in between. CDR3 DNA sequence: TGTGCCAGCAGCTTAGATTTATCGGGGATTGGGTATTCACCCCTCCACTTT. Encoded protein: CASSLDLSGIGYSPLHF.

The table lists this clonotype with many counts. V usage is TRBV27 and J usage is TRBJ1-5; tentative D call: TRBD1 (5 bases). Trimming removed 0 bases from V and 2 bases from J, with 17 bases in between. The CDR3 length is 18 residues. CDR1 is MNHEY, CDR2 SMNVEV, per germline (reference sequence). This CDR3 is CASSLSMRGERRNQPQHF. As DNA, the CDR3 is TGTGCCAGCAGTTTATCGATGAGAGGGGAACGTCGCAATCAGCCCCAGCATTTT.

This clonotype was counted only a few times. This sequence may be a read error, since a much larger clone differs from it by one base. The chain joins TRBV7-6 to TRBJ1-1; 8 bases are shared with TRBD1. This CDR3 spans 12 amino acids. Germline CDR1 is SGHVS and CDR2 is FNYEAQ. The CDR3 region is CDSSSDRAEAFF. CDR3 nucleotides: TGTGACAGCAGCTCGGACAGGGCTGAAGCTTTCTTT.

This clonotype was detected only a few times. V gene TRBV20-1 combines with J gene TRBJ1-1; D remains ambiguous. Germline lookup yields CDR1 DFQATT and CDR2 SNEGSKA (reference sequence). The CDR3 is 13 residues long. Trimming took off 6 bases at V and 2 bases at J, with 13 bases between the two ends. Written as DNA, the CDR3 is TGCAGTGCCAACCCCACAGTCAACACTGAAGCTTTCTTT. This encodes CSANPTVNTEAFF.

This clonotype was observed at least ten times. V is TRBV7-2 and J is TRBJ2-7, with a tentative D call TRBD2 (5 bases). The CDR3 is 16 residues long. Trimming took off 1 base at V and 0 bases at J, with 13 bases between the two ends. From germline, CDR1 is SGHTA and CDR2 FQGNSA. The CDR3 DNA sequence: TGTGCCAGCAGCTTAGGGATAGCGTTGAGCTCCTACGAGCAGTACTTC. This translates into CASSLGIALSSYEQYF.

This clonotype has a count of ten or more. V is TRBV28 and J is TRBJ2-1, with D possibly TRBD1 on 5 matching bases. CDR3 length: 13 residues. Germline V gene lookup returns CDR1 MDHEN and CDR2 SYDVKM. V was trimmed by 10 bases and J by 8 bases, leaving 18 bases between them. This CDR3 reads CAIQGTMADEQFF. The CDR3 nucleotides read TGTGCCATCCAGGGTACTATGGCAGATGAGCAGTTCTTC. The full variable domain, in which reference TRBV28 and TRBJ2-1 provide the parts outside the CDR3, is DVKVTQSSRYLVKRTGEKVFLECVQDMDHENMFWYRQDPGLGLRLIYFSYDVKMKEKGDIPEGYSVSREKKERFSLILESASTNQTSMYLCAIQGTMADEQFFGPGTRLTVL.

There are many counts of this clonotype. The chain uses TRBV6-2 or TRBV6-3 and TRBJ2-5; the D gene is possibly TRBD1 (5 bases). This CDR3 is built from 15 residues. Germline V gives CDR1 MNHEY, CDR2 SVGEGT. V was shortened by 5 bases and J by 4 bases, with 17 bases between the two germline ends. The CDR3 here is CASSPGHNEAETQYF. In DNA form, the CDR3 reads TGTGCCAGCAGTCCCGGACACAACGAAGCAGAGACCCAGTACTTC.

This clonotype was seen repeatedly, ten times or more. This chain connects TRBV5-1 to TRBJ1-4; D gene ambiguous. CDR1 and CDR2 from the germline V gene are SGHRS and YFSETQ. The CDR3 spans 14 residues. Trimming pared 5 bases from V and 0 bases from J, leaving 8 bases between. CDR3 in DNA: TGCGCCAGCAGTTCGGGATCAACTAATGAAAAACTGTTTTTT. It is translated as CASSSGSTNEKLFF.

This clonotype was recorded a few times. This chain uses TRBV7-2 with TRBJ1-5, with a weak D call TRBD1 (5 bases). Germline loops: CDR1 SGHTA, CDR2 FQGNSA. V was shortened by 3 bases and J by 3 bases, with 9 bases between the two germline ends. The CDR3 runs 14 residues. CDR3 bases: TGTGCCAGCAGCTTTGGACAAGTCAATCAGCCCCAGCATTTT. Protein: CASSFGQVNQPQHF.